This T cell receptor (beta chain) is from a study of T cell repertoires in cytomegalovirus infection. Study in general: The public TCR beta signatures pointed to both CMV infection and matching HLA type.

The CDR3 totals 15 residues. Per the germline V gene, CDR1 is SEHNR and CDR2 is FQNEAQ (reference sequence). Trimming removed 5 bases from V and 9 bases from J; junction bases left unmatched: 14. TCRdb passed the reads through MiXCR, listing each CDR3 protein once. The repertoire holds 100,000 to 150,000 distinct CDR3 sequences, more than 25% seen once, with roughly 53% in the top ten. Concerning this clonotype: Antigen unknown.

The rearrangement links TRBV7-9 to TRBJ2-7; the match to TRBD2 covers 9 bases. The sequenced sample was CD8+ T cells from cultured PBMCs, obtained from culture after CMV antigen stimulation. This clonotype was obtained from a human donor in good health (CMV status not recorded). Some clones in this sample may be carry-over from other donors' samples. CDR3 sequence reads: CASSPSALAGIGQYF. The CDR3 DNA reads TGTGCCAGCAGCCCCTCCGCCCTAGCGGGGATCGGGCAGTACTTC. The full variable domain, its missing parts supplied by reference TRBV7-9 and TRBJ2-7, is DTGVSQNPRHKITKRGQNVTFRCDPISEHNRLYWYRQTLGQGPEFLTYFQNEAQLEKSRLLSDRFSAERPKGSFSTLEIQRTEQGDSAMYLCASSPSALAGIGQYFGPGTRLTVT.